These 14 T cell receptor beta chains were all obtained from the same sample, sequenced in a study of blood T cell repertoires in COVID-19. Clones were sequenced by immunoSEQ multiplex PCR, and TCRdb holds only the in-frame ones, with some missing. This table has some 200,000 clones, approximately 90% appearing once. Specimen: peripheral blood. Receptors were obtained from a man aged 80 or over with acute or convalescent COVID-19.

The V and J genes are TRBV20-1 and TRBJ2-1; 7 bases match TRBD2. The CDR3 covers 10 residues. With V trimmed by 7 bases and J by 14 bases, 8 bases remained unmatched. Germline V gives CDR1 DFQATT, CDR2 SNEGSKA (reference sequence). CDR3 nucleotide sequence: TGCAGTGTTACCGGGACTACCAAGTTCTTC. This codes for CSVTGTTKFF.

The chain links TRBV21-1 to TRBJ2-7; the table assigns TRBD2, which was not confirmed against the DNA. TRBV21-1 is flagged as a pseudogene. The CDR3 has 15 amino acids. The DNA for the CDR3 is TGTGCCAGCAGCAAAGAAGCTAGCGGGAGACACGAGCAGTACGTC. Translation: CASSKEASGRHEQYV.

The chain has TRBV21-1 and TRBJ1-4; TRBD1, the table's D call, was not compared with the DNA. TRBV21-1 is tagged as a pseudogene. This CDR3 has 15 residues. CDR3 amino acids: CASSKADMTNEKLFF. The CDR3 DNA sequence: TGTGCCAGCAGCAAAGCGGACATGACTAATGAAAAACTGTTTTTT.

This clone appeared once. The rearrangement joins TRBV5-5 to TRBJ2-7, with D maybe TRBD2 (6 bases). This CDR3 spans 13 amino acids. V was shortened by 0 bases and J by 6 bases, with 10 bases between the two germline ends. CDR1 SGHKS and CDR2 YYEKEE come from the germline V gene (reference sequence). The CDR3 region is CASSLDAGREQYV. For the CDR3, the DNA is TGTGCCAGCAGCTTGGATGCGGGGCGCGAGCAGTACGTC.

The genes are TRBV6-5 and TRBJ1-2, with D perhaps matching TRBD1 (5 bases). Trimming shortened V by 7 bases and J by 7 bases, and 16 bases separated the two germline ends. CDR3 size: 13 residues. CDR1 is MNHEY and CDR2 is SVGAGI in the germline V gene. For the CDR3, the DNA is TGTGCCAGCATTTTAACGGGGACTGGTGGCTACACCTTC. This sequence encodes CASILTGTGGYTF.

The chain joins TRBV18 to TRBJ2-2; 13 bases match TRBD2. The ends lost 3 bases at V and 4 bases at J; junction bases unmatched: 5. Per the germline V gene, CDR1 is KGHSH and CDR2 is LQKENI. This CDR3 has 17 amino acids. CDR3 sequence reads: CASSPRTSGSITGELFF. DNA for the CDR3: TGTGCCAGCTCACCCCGGACTAGCGGGAGTATCACCGGGGAGCTGTTTTTT.

The rearrangement uses TRBV7-2 and TRBJ2-7; weak D call: TRBD2 (5 bases). CDR1 is SGHTA, CDR2 FQGNSA, per germline. The V end lost 2 bases, the J end lost 5 bases, and 16 bases lay between the germline ends. The CDR3 is made up of 15 amino acids. The CDR3 coding sequence is TGTGCCAGCAGCTTAAAAGCGGCAGACGGCCACGAGCAGTACTTC. Protein: CASSLKAADGHEQYF.

The chain couples TRBV7-9 to TRBJ1-1; unclear D gene. CDR1 is SEHNR, CDR2 FQNEAQ, per germline (reference sequence). The V and J ends lost 2 bases and 5 bases respectively, with 12 bases between them. This CDR3 spans 14 amino acids. CDR3 loop: CASSLSTASTEAFF. In DNA form, the CDR3 reads TGTGCCAGCAGCTTAAGTACCGCTAGTACTGAAGCTTTCTTT.

This chain uses TRBV18 with TRBJ1-2; 10 bases match TRBD1. Looked up from germline, CDR1 is KGHSH and CDR2 is LQKENI. Trimming removed 5 bases from V and 8 bases from J; junction bases left unmatched: 11. This CDR3 is built from 15 residues. CDR3 nucleotide sequence: TGTGCCAGCTCATTAGGGACAGGGGCTGAGTACGGCTACACCTTC. Translation: CASSLGTGAEYGYTF.

The chain joins TRBV11-2 to TRBJ1-2, with TRBD1 identical over 8 bases. There are 16 residues in the CDR3. The ends lost 5 bases at V and 5 bases at J; junction bases unmatched: 13. CDR1 and CDR2 from the germline V gene are SGHAT and FQNNGV. CDR3 loop: CASSQGQGVSTYGYTF. As DNA, the CDR3 is TGTGCCAGCAGCCAAGGACAGGGAGTTTCGACGTATGGCTACACCTTC.

The J gene is TRBJ2-1, the V gene TRBV7-3; D gene unclear. This CDR3 is built from 15 residues. V gave up 2 bases and J gave up 3 bases, with 11 bases separating them. Germline lookup yields CDR1 SGHTA and CDR2 FQGTGA. The CDR3 protein is CASSLGQVLYNEQFF. The CDR3 DNA is TGTGCCAGCAGCTTAGGGCAGGTCCTCTACAATGAGCAGTTCTTC.

The chain uses TRBV6-5 and TRBJ1-1, with D maybe TRBD1 (5 bases). Trimming left V 0 bases short and J 10 bases short, with 21 bases between. This CDR3 spans 16 amino acids. CDR1 and CDR2 (germline): MNHEY, SVGAGI. As DNA, the CDR3 is TGTGCCAGCAGTTACTCGATTTTCGGCACGGGGGGACGAGCTTTCTTT. Amino acid sequence: CASSYSIFGTGGRAFF.

The chain carries TRBV7-2 and TRBJ2-7; D possibly corresponds to TRBD1 (5 bases). The CDR3 covers 14 residues. Germline-derived CDR1 and CDR2 are SGHTA and FQGNSA. Trimming removed 5 bases at V and 1 base at J, with 12 bases between. The CDR3 here is CASSPDIGSYEQYV. CDR3 DNA: TGTGCCAGCAGCCCGGACATCGGTTCCTACGAGCAGTACGTC.

The table lists this clone with a count of one. The rearrangement joins TRBV28 to TRBJ2-2; weak D call: TRBD1 (5 bases). The CDR3 extends over 16 amino acids. Looked up from germline, CDR1 is MDHEN and CDR2 is SYDVKM. V shed 1 base and J shed 2 bases, with 11 bases lying between them. CDR3 amino acids: CASSLYVQGNTGELFF. For the CDR3, the DNA is TGTGCCAGCAGTTTATATGTTCAGGGTAACACCGGGGAGCTGTTTTTT.